This T cell receptor (beta chain) was identified in a study of beta chain features in type 1 diabetes. Turning to this clone: The antigen is not known.

Study findings and constraints: PCR may have favored shorter templates equally in patients and controls. Shortening that was moderate but significant affected the TCRB CDR3s of Type 1 diabetes patients in all four CD4+ subsets.

The germline CDR1 and CDR2 sequences are GTSNPN and SVGIG (reference sequence). V lost 4 bases, J lost 1 base, and 13 bases lay in between. The CDR3 has 14 amino acids. Reverse transcribing all isolated RNA meant expressed TCRB transcripts were sequenced. Profiled with immunoSEQ multiplex PCR; TCRdb holds only in-frame clones, not every one. The sample lists some 240,000 clones; 16% were seen once. This rearrangement joins TRBV30 to TRBJ1-1; D is uncertain. The source of this sequence is a man younger than 45 with type 1 diabetes. The sample taken for sequencing was naive CD4+ T cells from blood. CDR3 coding DNA: TGTGCCTGGACCCCAAAGGGCGAGAACACTGAAGCTTTCTTT. Residues: CAWTPKGENTEAFF.